This TCR beta chain was captured by sequencing in a study of naive and memory T cell subsets. From germline, CDR1 is LGHDT and CDR2 YNNKEL (reference sequence). Trimming shortened V by 2 bases and J by 7 bases, and 17 bases separated the two germline ends. CDR3 length: 16 amino acids. The beta constant-region primer was an equimolar mix of two oligonucleotides covering TRBC1 and TRBC2. TCRdb re-called the UMI-ligation and nested PCR reads through MiXCR, storing one row per CDR3 protein. The repertoire holds about 150,000 distinct CDR3 sequences, with over 15% as singletons. Study-wide findings and caveats: TCR counts from RNA may reflect activation-linked expression changes.

As regards this clonotype: The antigen remains undetermined.

The V gene is TRBV3-1, the J gene TRBJ1-4; tentative D call: TRBD1 (6 bases). Sequencing used naive CD4+ T cells from blood. The sequence was obtained from a human donor in good health. The CDR3 DNA is TGTGCCAGCAGCCAACAATACAGGGAGGAGGGTGAAAAACTGTTTTTT. Protein sequence: CASSQQYREEGEKLFF.